This T cell receptor beta chain was sequenced in a study of identical twins' blood T cells. Broader study findings: Shared CDR3 clonotype counts between two donors mainly tracked the product of their cloneset sizes, twins included. Shared environment remains a possible cause of twin similarity.

The CDR3 loop spans 14 amino acids. The germline CDR1 and CDR2 sequences are SGHTA and FQGNSA. Trimming cost V 5 bases and J 10 bases, with 18 bases left between them. TCRdb reanalysed the 5' RACE reads using MiXCR and keeps one entry per CDR3 protein. The sample lists a few hundred thousand distinct CDR3 sequences, more than 25% occurring once. A few counts support this clonotype. Antigen unknown. Sequencing was carried out using PBMCs. The TCR originated in a woman aged 18-49 years in good health. The V and J genes are TRBV7-2 and TRBJ2-1; D is uncertain. This CDR3 is CASSLLRRNIEQFF. The CDR3 nucleotides read TGTGCCAGCAGCCTCCTACGGCGAAATATAGAGCAGTTCTTC.